The 6 T cell receptor beta chains below were found in one sample sequenced in a study of T cell responses to AZD1222 COVID-19 vaccine. Clones were read by immunoSEQ multiplex PCR, and TCRdb kept only the in-frame ones, dropping some. This sample has 100,000 to 150,000 clones, with approximately 92% found just once. The sequences come from peripheral blood, collected on day 0 of AZD1222 vaccination. These receptors originate from an adult in good health.

This clone occurred a few times. This sequence joins TRBV7-9 and TRBJ1-4; 7 bases map to TRBD1. This CDR3 region has 17 residues. Germline CDR1 SEHNR, CDR2 FQNEAQ (reference sequence). V dropped 1 base and J dropped 8; count of bases not matched to a gene: 13. CDR3 nucleotide sequence: TGTGCCAGCAGCTTAGGGGCTACTAGACAGGGCGGGGAAAAACTGTTTTTT. This codes for CASSLGATRQGGEKLFF.

This chain links TRBV6-5 with TRBJ2-3; possibly TRBD2 for D (5 bases). The V gene's germline CDR1 is MNHEY and CDR2 SVGAGI. With 6 bases removed from V and 5 bases from J, the gap between germline ends came to 18 bases. The CDR3 covers 15 residues. The CDR3 here is CASRQRLSREDTQYF. In DNA form, the CDR3 reads TGTGCCAGCAGACAAAGATTAAGCCGGGAAGATACGCAGTATTTT.

The chain uses TRBV20-1 and TRBJ2-1; tentative D call: TRBD1 (6 bases). V lost 5 bases to trimming and J lost 12 bases, with 14 bases between them. CDR1 is DFQATT and CDR2 is SNEGSKA in the germline V gene (reference sequence). The CDR3 extends over 11 amino acids. For the CDR3, the DNA is TGCAGTGCTCCACAGGGTTCAATGCAGTTCTTC. It encodes CSAPQGSMQFF.

The chain is built from TRBV18 and TRBJ2-7; 15 positions match TRBD2. This CDR3 has 15 amino acids. The V and J ends lost 3 bases and 12 bases, in that order; junction bases with no gene match: 9. Germline-derived CDR1 and CDR2 are KGHSH and LQKENI. The CDR3 protein is CASSPGLAGGLVLYF. The CDR3 DNA sequence: TGTGCCAGCTCACCGGGACTAGCGGGGGGCCTGGTACTGTACTTC.

The rearrangement uses TRBV29-1 and TRBJ2-2; D may be TRBD1 (5 bases). The V gene lost 5 bases and the J gene lost 1 base, with 14 bases spanning the gap. Germline V gene sequence: CDR1 SQVTM, CDR2 ANQGSEA. The CDR3 spans 15 residues. CDR3 region: CSVKLQGGNTGELFF. The DNA for the CDR3 is TGCAGCGTTAAACTTCAGGGTGGGAACACCGGGGAGCTGTTTTTT.

In this sample, this clone turned up once. This sequence joins TRBV27 and TRBJ1-2, with D hard to call. CDR1 is MNHEY, CDR2 SMNVEV, per germline (reference sequence). This CDR3 is built from 13 residues. V shed 3 bases and J shed 6 bases, with 11 bases lying between them. CDR3 in amino acids: CASSFQATDGYTF. The CDR3 region has the DNA TGTGCCAGCAGTTTTCAGGCGACCGATGGCTACACCTTC.